These 8 T cell receptor beta chains originate from one sample sequenced in a study of blood T cells in healthy people across ages. A second PCR of 7 to 11 cycles used a sample-barcoded 5' primer and a J-beta primer mix. TCRdb used MiXCR to reprocess the 5' RACE reads, holding one entry per CDR3 protein. The sample contains 710,000 or so distinct CDR3 sequences, approximately 31% of which appear only once. Sequences were obtained from blood. These receptors came from a woman of 80 years or more in good health.

This clonotype was observed many times. The rearrangement joins TRBV15 to TRBJ2-3; 7 nucleotides align to TRBD2. Per germline, CDR1 LNHNV and CDR2 YYDKDF (reference sequence). The CDR3 totals 15 residues. V was pared by 0 bases and J by 8 bases, with 8 bases of the junction left unmatched. This chain's CDR3 is CATSRDKAAGRTQYF. The CDR3 DNA reads TGTGCCACCAGCAGAGATAAGGCAGCGGGACGTACGCAGTATTTT. The full variable domain, in which reference TRBV15 and TRBJ2-3 provide the parts outside the CDR3, is DAMVIQNPRYQVTQFGKPVTLSCSQTLNHNVMYWYQQKSSQAPKLLFHYYDKDFNNEADTPDNFQSRRPNTSFCFLDIRSPGLGDTAMYLCATSRDKAAGRTQYFGPGTRLTVL.

The chain uses TRBV7-2 and TRBJ2-1, with D tentatively TRBD2 (6 bases). Trimming pared 8 bases from V and 10 bases from J, leaving 15 bases between. CDR3 size: 12 residues. The germline gives CDR1 SGHTA, CDR2 FQGNSA. CDR3 sequence reads: CASGRPGGEQFF. Written as DNA, the CDR3 is TGTGCCAGCGGCCGTCCCGGGGGAGAGCAGTTCTTC.

The chain employs TRBV20-1 and TRBJ2-7; 10 bases align to TRBD1. Trimming at V came to 5 bases and at J to 2 bases, leaving 6 bases not matched to a gene. Germline lookup yields CDR1 DFQATT and CDR2 SNEGSKA (reference sequence). There are 14 residues in the CDR3. This chain's CDR3 is CSAPAGQGAYEQYF. DNA for the CDR3: TGCAGTGCTCCAGCCGGACAGGGGGCCTACGAGCAGTACTTC.

The rearrangement uses TRBV6-6 and TRBJ1-1; the match to TRBD1 covers 8 bases. The CDR3 runs 14 residues. V dropped 4 bases and J dropped 7; count of bases not matched to a gene: 8. The V gene's germline CDR1 is MNHNY and CDR2 SVGAGI (reference sequence). As DNA, the CDR3 is TGTGCCAGCAGTTTATCGGACAGGGAGAGTGAAGCTTTCTTT. It specifies CASSLSDRESEAFF.

This clonotype was seen many times. An end of the junction differs from the germline gene, which may be a read error. The chain employs TRBV12-3 or TRBV12-4 and TRBJ2-1; D is uncertain. The CDR3 sequence is 13 residues long. CDR3 bases: TGTGCCAGCATTCCCAGCTCCGACAATGAGCAGTTCTTC. Protein sequence: CASIPSSDNEQFF.

V is TRBV7-2 and J is TRBJ2-7; 10 bases are a match to TRBD2. The germline V gene has CDR1 SGHTA and CDR2 FQGNSA. This CDR3 has 15 residues. V gave up 3 bases and J gave up 3 bases; unmatched junction bases: 5. The CDR3 protein is CASSLGLATNYEQYF. CDR3 bases: TGTGCCAGCAGCTTGGGACTAGCGACCAACTACGAGCAGTACTTC.

The genes are TRBV9 and TRBJ2-3, with 7 bases aligning to TRBD2. Losses at the gene ends were 3 bases for V and 5 bases for J; bases not matched to a gene: 9. The CDR3 is 15 residues long. Germline V gives CDR1 SGDLS, CDR2 YYNGEE. CDR3 in amino acids: CASSADGKRGDTQYF. CDR3 sequence (DNA): TGTGCCAGCAGCGCAGATGGGAAGCGGGGAGATACGCAGTATTTT. The full variable domain, with the rest looked up from reference TRBV9 and TRBJ2-3, is DSGVTQTPKHLITATGQRVTLRCSPRSGDLSVYWYQQSLDQGLQFLIQYYNGEERAKGNILERFSAQQFPDLHSELNLSSLELGDSALYFCASSADGKRGDTQYFGPGTRLTVL.

This clonotype was recorded at least ten times. The chain combines TRBV12-3 or TRBV12-4 with TRBJ1-6; TRBD1 agrees at 11 bases. V gave up 0 bases and J gave up 8 bases; unmatched junction bases: 6. The CDR3 length is 17 residues. The CDR3 DNA follows: TGTGCCAGCAGTTTAGCGTTAGGGGACAGGGGGGATTCACCCCTCCACTTT. Protein product: CASSLALGDRGDSPLHF.